This TCR beta chain was sequenced during a study of OX40 agonist ivuxolimab in advanced cancers. In the study overall: With a range of roughly 23 to 85, age averaged roughly 61 years, and around 80% were male. In three patients, partial responses were observed, one with hepatocellular carcinoma and two with cutaneous melanoma. Regarding the study as a whole: At 0.1 to 3.0 mg/kg, CD4+ and CD8+ blood T cells expanded clonally by week 6. Nonresponders included some who also had low normalized T-cell clonal expansion.

Germline V CDR1 and CDR2: SGHRS, YFSETQ. The CDR3 has 15 amino acids. Trimming at V came to 10 bases and at J to 5 bases, leaving 13 bases not matched to a gene. On this clone: What it recognizes is unknown.

Generated by immunoSEQ multiplex PCR, the TCRdb table keeps only in-frame clones and is missing some. The sample consists of tens of thousands of clones, about 89% of them appearing once. The chain joins TRBV5-1 to TRBJ2-5, with TRBD2 matching 11 bases. This sequence originates from an adult with an advanced solid tumor such as melanoma, head and neck, liver or kidney cancer. This specimen was CD4+ or CD8+ T cells sorted from blood, taken in a trial of the OX40 agonist ivuxolimab. The chain's CDR3 is CASTGTSGVGETQYF. CDR3 coding DNA: TGCGCCTCAACCGGGACTAGCGGAGTTGGGGAGACCCAGTACTTC.